A single T cell receptor beta chain is shown here with its context. Its antigen is not known. Given a much more abundant clone one base away, this may be a read error. CDR3 regions were amplified by Arm-PCR using iRepertoire HTBI primers to build TCR beta libraries. TCRdb itself ran the multiplex PCR reads through MiXCR, one entry per CDR3 protein. The sample includes 400,000 to 650,000 distinct CDR3 sequences, about 16% of them seen just once. This sample's time point: newly diagnosed GD, antithyroid drugs for less than 3 months. The TCR library was prepared using RNA isolated from PBMCs. This entry belongs to a study of regulatory T cells in long-lasting Graves disease. Study-level points and caveats: With persistent disease, TRBV28, TRBJ1-2 and TRBJ2-5 were the favored segments.

The CDR3 spans 15 residues. CDR1 and CDR2 from the germline V gene are SGHRS and YFSETQ. The same sample was also used in a study of T cells in Graves' hyperthyroidism and ophthalmopathy. That paper adds: Model-based prediction identified ophthalmopathy a median approximately 6 months prior to its onset.

The source of this sequence is a woman aged 40 to 65 with Graves disease. The material was peripheral blood mononuclear cells (PBMCs), obtained at new diagnosis, from a patient treated with antithyroid drugs. The genes are TRBV5-1 and TRBJ1-4, with 7 bases matching TRBD1. CDR3 sequence reads: CASSFTGEVGEKLLF. DNA for the CDR3: TGCGCCAGCAGCTTCACAGGGGAGGTTGGTGAAAAACTGCTTTTT. The whole variable domain, remainder taken from reference TRBV5-1 and TRBJ1-4, is KAGVTQTPRYLIKTRGQQVTLSCSPISGHRSVSWYQQTPGQGLQFLFEYFSETQRNKGNFPGRFSGRQFSNSRSEMNVSTLELGDSALYLCASSFTGEVGEKLLFGSGTQLSVL.